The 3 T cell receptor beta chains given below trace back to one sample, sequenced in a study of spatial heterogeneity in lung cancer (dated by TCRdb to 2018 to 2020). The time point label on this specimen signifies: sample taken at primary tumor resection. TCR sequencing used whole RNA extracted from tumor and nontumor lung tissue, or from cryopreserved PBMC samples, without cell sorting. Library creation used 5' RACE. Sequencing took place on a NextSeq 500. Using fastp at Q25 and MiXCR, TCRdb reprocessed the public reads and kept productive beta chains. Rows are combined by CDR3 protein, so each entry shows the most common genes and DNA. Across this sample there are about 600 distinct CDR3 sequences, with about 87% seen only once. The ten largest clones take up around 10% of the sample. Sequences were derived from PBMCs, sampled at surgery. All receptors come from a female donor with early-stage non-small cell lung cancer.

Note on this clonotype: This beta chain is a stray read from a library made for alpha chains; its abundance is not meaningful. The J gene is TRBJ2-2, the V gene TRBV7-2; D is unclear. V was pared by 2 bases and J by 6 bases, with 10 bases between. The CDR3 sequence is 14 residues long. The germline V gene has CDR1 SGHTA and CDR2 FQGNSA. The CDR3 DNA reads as TGTGCCAGCAGCTTAAGGCCAGACTCCGGGGAGCTGTTTTTT. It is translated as CASSLRPDSGELFF. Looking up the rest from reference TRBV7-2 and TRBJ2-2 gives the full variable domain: GAGVSQSPSNKVTEKGKDVELRCDPISGHTALYWYRQSLGQGLEFLIYFQGNSAPDKSGLPSDRFSAERTGGSVSTLTIQRTQQEDSAVYLCASSLRPDSGELFFGEGSRLTVL.

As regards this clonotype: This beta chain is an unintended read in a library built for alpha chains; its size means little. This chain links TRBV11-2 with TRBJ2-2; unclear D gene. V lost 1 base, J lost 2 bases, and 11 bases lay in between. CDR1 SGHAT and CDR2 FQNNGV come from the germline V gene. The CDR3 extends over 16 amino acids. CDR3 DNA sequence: TGTGCCAGCAGCTTAGCTGGACCGATAAACACCGGGGAGCTGTTTTTT. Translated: CASSLAGPINTGELFF.

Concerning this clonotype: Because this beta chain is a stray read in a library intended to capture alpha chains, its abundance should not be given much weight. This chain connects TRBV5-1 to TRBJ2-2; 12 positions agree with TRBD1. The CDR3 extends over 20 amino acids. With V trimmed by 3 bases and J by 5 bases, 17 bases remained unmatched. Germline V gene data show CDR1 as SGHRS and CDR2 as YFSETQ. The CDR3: CASSSTWDRGRGVSTGELFF. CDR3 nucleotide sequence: TGCGCCAGCAGCTCGACATGGGACAGGGGGCGCGGCGTTTCGACCGGGGAGCTGTTTTTT. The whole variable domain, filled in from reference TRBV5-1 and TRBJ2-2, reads KAGVTQTPRYLIKTRGQQVTLSCSPISGHRSVSWYQQTPGQGLQFLFEYFSETQRNKGNFPGRFSGRQFSNSRSEMNVSTLELGDSALYLCASSSTWDRGRGVSTGELFFGEGSRLTVL.